This TCR beta chain was captured in a study of blood T cell repertoires in COVID-19. Sequencing used immunoSEQ multiplex PCR; TCRdb keeps in-frame clones, though not all of them. Among a few hundred thousand clones listed, roughly 90% were seen once. The CDR3 contains 13 residues. V dropped 2 bases and J dropped 8 bases, with 10 bases sitting between them. Adults between roughly 18 and 95 years of age took part from 20 to 25 US areas. This clonotype was sampled from a young man who had been exposed to COVID-19. Material for sequencing was PBMCs or T cells enriched from blood (not recorded which). The chain is built from TRBV12-3 or TRBV12-4 and TRBJ2-1, with a possible D match to TRBD2 (6 bases). The DNA of the CDR3 is TGTGCCAGCAGTTTAAGGAGGGTGGATGAGCAGTTCTTC. Residues: CASSLRRVDEQFF.